These 19 T cell receptor beta chains were all obtained from the same sample, sequenced in a study of T cell responses to AZD1222 COVID-19 vaccine. Sequencing was performed with immunoSEQ multiplex PCR; in TCRdb, only in-frame clones are kept and a portion is missing. The sample shows 250,000 to 300,000 clones, around 93% of them seen only once. Specimen: peripheral blood, collected 28 days after the second AZD1222 dose. The receptors here all came from an adult who received the AZD1222 COVID-19 vaccine.

The chain uses TRBV7-2 and TRBJ1-5; the D gene is possibly TRBD1 (6 bases). Germline values: CDR1 SGHTA, CDR2 FQGNSA. Trimming removed 6 bases from V and 6 bases from J, with 15 bases in between. The CDR3 has 14 amino acids. CDR3 residues: CASSLMGAGQPQHF. CDR3 in DNA: TGTGCCAGCAGTTTAATGGGGGCCGGTCAGCCCCAGCATTTT.

The V call is TRBV19, the J call TRBJ1-5, with TRBD1 as a possible D gene (5 bases). Germline CDR1 and CDR2: LNHDA and SQIVND (reference sequence). Trimming left V 3 bases short and J 0 bases short, with 15 bases between. CDR3 length equals 17 residues. In DNA form, the CDR3 reads TGTGCCAGTAGTATGCGTAGGGGCCGGTATAGCAATCAGCCCCAGCATTTT. The encoded protein is CASSMRRGRYSNQPQHF.

This clone was detected only once. The V gene is TRBV4-1, the J gene TRBJ2-1; 7 positions agree with TRBD1. Germline CDR1 reads MGHRA; CDR2 reads YSYEKL. CDR3 length: 15 residues. Trimming removed 4 bases from V and 4 bases from J; junction bases left unmatched: 7. The CDR3 DNA is TGCGCCAGCAGCCCGAGGGGGCTTTGGTACAATGAGCAGTTCTTC. It is translated as CASSPRGLWYNEQFF.

The chain carries TRBV10-1 and TRBJ1-5; no definite D call. The CDR3 is 11 residues long. Germline V gene lookup returns CDR1 WNHNN and CDR2 SYGVQD (reference sequence). The V end lost 10 bases, the J end lost 10 bases, and 14 bases lay between the germline ends. The CDR3 reads CANPRWGPQHF. In DNA form, the CDR3 reads TGCGCCAACCCTCGCTGGGGTCCCCAGCATTTT.

The CDR3 protein is CASREPNEKLFF. CDR3 in DNA: TGTGCCAGCAGGGAGCCGAATGAAAAACTGTTTTTT. The chain links TRBV12-3 or TRBV12-4 to TRBJ1-4; unclear D gene. The CDR3 covers 12 residues. The V and J ends lost 6 bases and 5 bases respectively, with 7 bases between them.

This clone showed up just once. V gene TRBV2 combines with J gene TRBJ1-3, with TRBD1 as a possible D gene (6 bases). The CDR3 loop spans 13 amino acids. Germline V gene data show CDR1 as SNHLY and CDR2 as FYNNEI. The V end was cut by 6 bases, the J end by 0 bases, with 6 bases between. CDR3 sequence (DNA): TGTGCCAGCAGACAGGGCTCTGGAAACACCATATATTTT. It specifies CASRQGSGNTIYF.

V is TRBV5-4 and J is TRBJ1-2; D gene uncertain. The germline V and J ends were trimmed by 5 bases and 7 bases, with 18 bases remaining between them. This CDR3 has 14 residues. CDR1 and CDR2 from the germline V gene are SGHNT and YYREEE (reference sequence). The CDR3 sequence: CASRPRGGSPGYTF. DNA of the CDR3: TGTGCCAGCAGGCCTAGAGGCGGTTCACCTGGCTACACCTTC.

The gene calls are TRBV19 and TRBJ1-6; 7 bases fit TRBD1. CDR1 is LNHDA, CDR2 SQIVND, per germline (reference sequence). The CDR3 has 12 amino acids. V shed 6 bases, J shed 8 bases, and the junction held 1 base outside the gene matches. The CDR3 here is CASRTGYSPLHF. The CDR3 nucleotides read TGTGCCAGTAGGACAGGGTATTCACCCCTCCACTTT.

V gene TRBV24-1 combines with J gene TRBJ2-6, with no clear D. The length of the CDR3 is 13 residues. Germline V gene data show CDR1 as KGHDR and CDR2 as SFDVKD. The ends were cut back, 5 bases at V and 10 bases at J, with 11 bases in the middle. The DNA of the CDR3 is TGTGCCACCAGTGGTCTCGGCGGTAACGTCCTGACTTTC. Amino acids: CATSGLGGNVLTF.

CDR3 sequence (DNA): TGTGCCAGCAGCCCTCGGACAGGGAATTTTTACGAGCAGTACTTC. Its protein product is CASSPRTGNFYEQYF. The J gene is TRBJ2-7, the V gene TRBV7-2; 8 nucleotides align to TRBD1. V gave up 5 bases and J gave up 4 bases; unmatched junction bases: 10. The CDR3 is 15 amino acids. Germline V lookup: CDR1 SGHTA, CDR2 FQGNSA.

The gene calls are TRBV10-2 and TRBJ2-7, with TRBD2 matching over 7 bases. Germline assignment: CDR1 WSHSY and CDR2 SAAADI. The V gene end was trimmed by 4 bases and the J gene end by 1 base; junction bases not matched to a gene: 4. The CDR3 is made up of 14 amino acids. The CDR3 DNA is TGCGCCAGCAGTGCTTGGGGGGGATCCTACGAGCAGTACTTC. It translates to CASSAWGGSYEQYF.

This sequence joins TRBV2 and TRBJ2-7; D is possibly TRBD2 (6 bases). This CDR3 region has 14 residues. The ends were cut back, 0 bases at V and 0 bases at J, with 6 bases in the middle. Germline V gene data show CDR1 as SNHLY and CDR2 as FYNNEI. This CDR3 is CASSEARGSYEQYF. The CDR3 DNA reads TGTGCCAGCAGTGAAGCGCGGGGCTCCTACGAGCAGTACTTC.

The chain couples TRBV19 to TRBJ1-1; D remains ambiguous. The CDR3 is made up of 13 amino acids. Trimming left V 7 bases short and J 1 base short, with 10 bases between. Germline CDR1 is LNHDA and CDR2 is SQIVND (reference sequence). The CDR3 DNA reads as TGTGCCAGTAAGGGCCTAGGGAACACTGAAGCTTTCTTT. Amino acids: CASKGLGNTEAFF.

In nucleotides, the CDR3 is TGCGCCAGCAGGGGGGCGCAGGGGGATACAGATACGCAGTATTTT. Its protein product is CASRGAQGDTDTQYF. The rearrangement joins TRBV10-2 to TRBJ2-3, with TRBD1 matching over 7 bases. The CDR3 runs 15 residues. CDR1 WSHSY and CDR2 SAAADI come from the germline V gene. V dropped 6 bases and J dropped 3; count of bases not matched to a gene: 9.

The rearrangement uses TRBV11-1 and TRBJ2-5; 8 nucleotides match TRBD2. The CDR3 extends over 14 amino acids. V lost 6 bases to trimming and J lost 2 bases; unmatched junction nucleotides: 5. The germline CDR1 and CDR2 sequences are SGHAT and FQDESV (reference sequence). The CDR3 region is CASSVAGFQETQYF. The CDR3 bases are TGTGCCAGCAGTGTAGCGGGATTTCAAGAGACCCAGTACTTC. Full variable domain (outside the CDR3, taken from reference TRBV11-1 and TRBJ2-5): EAEVAQSPRYKITEKSQAVAFWCDPISGHATLYWYRQILGQGPELLVQFQDESVVDDSQLPKDRFSAERLKGVDSTLKIQPAELGDSAMYLCASSVAGFQETQYFGPGTRLLVL.

The chain employs TRBV3-1 (or the pseudogene TRBV3-2) and TRBJ2-7; 12 bases line up with TRBD2. Per germline, CDR1 LGHDT and CDR2 YNNKEL (reference sequence). This CDR3 region has 13 residues. V shed 2 bases, J shed 13 bases, and the junction held 6 bases outside the gene matches. The CDR3 sequence is CASSQTSGGPLYF. The CDR3 bases are TGTGCCAGCAGCCAAACTAGCGGGGGGCCCCTATACTTC.

The rearrangement uses TRBV6-2 or TRBV6-3 and TRBJ1-5, with a possible D match to TRBD1 (5 bases). This CDR3 contains 14 residues. Between the trimmed V and J ends, which lost 5 bases and 6 bases, there was a span of 14 bases. CDR1 is MNHEY and CDR2 is SVGEGT in the germline V gene. In DNA form, the CDR3 reads TGTGCCAGCAGTGCCGCGGGGGACGGTCAGCCCCAGCATTTT. This codes for CASSAAGDGQPQHF.

The chain joins TRBV5-1 to TRBJ1-2; weak D call: TRBD1 (5 bases). Germline assignment: CDR1 SGHRS and CDR2 YFSETQ. V dropped 5 bases and J dropped 0 bases, with 14 bases sitting between them. CDR3 length: 15 residues. DNA for the CDR3: TGCGCCAGCAGTCCCACGGGGGGAACTAACTATGGCTACACCTTC. It yields the protein CASSPTGGTNYGYTF.

The V gene is TRBV7-2, the J gene TRBJ2-7, with D unclear. The CDR3 runs to 15 residues. V was trimmed by 5 bases and J by 2 bases, leaving 16 bases between them. The germline V gene has CDR1 SGHTA and CDR2 FQGNSA. The DNA for the CDR3 is TGTGCCAGCAGCCCCTTCCCGGGCGGCGCCTACGAGCAGTACTTC. This encodes CASSPFPGGAYEQYF. Supplemented by reference TRBV7-2 and TRBJ2-7, the full variable domain reads GAGVSQSPSNKVTEKGKDVELRCDPISGHTALYWYRQSLGQGLEFLIYFQGNSAPDKSGLPSDRFSAERTGGSVSTLTIQRTQQEDSAVYLCASSPFPGGAYEQYFGPGTRLTVT.